What follows describes a single TCR beta chain. Each CDR3 protein gets one entry after TCRdb re-called the RT-PCR reads with MiXCR. The profile shows more than 550,000 distinct CDR3 sequences, 14% of them singletons. Per germline, CDR1 SGHTA and CDR2 FQGNSA. J was trimmed by 0 bases and V by 5 bases; bases with no gene match: 8. The CDR3 spans 18 residues. Sequenced sample: memory CD4+ T cells from blood. V is TRBV7-2 and J is TRBJ2-4, with 12 bases identical to TRBD2. This receptor was identified in a female donor in good health, serving as a healthy control. The CDR3 region is CASSPRLAGDLAKNIQYF. The CDR3 DNA follows: TGTGCCAGCAGCCCGAGACTAGCGGGGGACTTAGCCAAAAACATTCAGTACTTC.